The 13 T cell receptor beta chains given below trace back to one sample, sequenced in a study of shared clonotypes between healthy human individuals. The assay was immunoSEQ multiplex PCR, and TCRdb's table has in-frame clones only and misses some. The sample gives about 670,000 clones, 55% to 75% of which show up once; under 2% is in the top ten. Sample: memory CD4+ T cells sorted from blood. Subset indicated: CD45RA-negative fraction. These receptors were collected from a woman aged 30 to 39 in good health.

V gene TRBV13 combines with J gene TRBJ2-7; the D gene is possibly TRBD2 (6 bases). V lost 4 bases and J lost 1, with 8 bases in between. Looked up from germline, CDR1 is PRHDT and CDR2 is FYEKMQ (reference sequence). The CDR3 extends over 13 amino acids. CDR3 region: CASSSRGSYEQYF. The CDR3 DNA sequence: TGTGCCAGCAGCTCCCGGGGGTCCTACGAGCAGTACTTC.

The chain uses TRBV11-3 and TRBJ2-6, with D unresolved. Trimming removed 2 bases from V and 2 bases from J, with 13 bases in between. In germline, CDR1 is SGHNT, CDR2 YENEEA. The CDR3 loop spans 17 amino acids. This chain's CDR3 is CASSLKTRPAGANVLTF. The CDR3 DNA is TGTGCCAGCAGCTTAAAGACTCGCCCCGCTGGGGCCAACGTCCTGACTTTC.

In this sample, this clone turned up a few times. This chain connects TRBV30 to TRBJ2-1; D not certain. V was clipped by 3 bases and J by 10 bases, with 13 bases between them. The germline gives CDR1 GTSNPN, CDR2 SVGIG (reference sequence). The CDR3 consists of 12 residues. The CDR3 loop reads CAWRPARAEQFF. The CDR3 DNA sequence: TGTGCCTGGAGGCCCGCCCGTGCGGAGCAGTTCTTC. Full variable domain (missing parts from reference TRBV30 and TRBJ2-1): SQTIHQWPATLVQPVGSPLSLECTVEGTSNPNLYWYRQAAGRGLQLLFYSVGIGQISSEVPQNLSASRPQDRQFILSSKKLLLSDSGFYLCAWRPARAEQFFGPGTRLTVL.

The rearrangement links TRBV6-1 to TRBJ2-7; TRBD1 matches at 9 bases. Germline V gene lookup returns CDR1 MNHNS and CDR2 SASEGT. The CDR3 is 15 amino acids. Germline trimming cut 2 bases from V and 1 base from J; bases unmatched to any gene: 3. CDR3 sequence reads: CASSERDRDSYEQYF. The CDR3 nucleotides are TGTGCCAGCAGTGAACGGGACAGGGATTCCTACGAGCAGTACTTC.

The genes are TRBV29-1 and TRBJ1-5, with TRBD1 matching over 7 bases. Germline CDR1 and CDR2: SQVTM and ANQGSEA. Trimming took 4 bases from V and 7 from J; bases not matched to a gene: 7. The CDR3 extends over 13 amino acids. The CDR3 bases are TGCAGCGTTGGACAGGGAGGAGGGCAGCCCCAGCATTTT. Translation gives CSVGQGGGQPQHF.

This clone was seen a handful of times. The rearrangement links TRBV7-2 to TRBJ1-5; TRBD1 agrees at 7 bases. Germline V lookup: CDR1 SGHTA, CDR2 FQGNSA. The CDR3 is made up of 14 amino acids. V trimming: 5 bases; J trimming: 2 bases; junction bases outside the gene matches: 3. The DNA for the CDR3 is TGTGCCAGCAGCCGCACAGGGGGCAATCAGCCCCAGCATTTT. It encodes CASSRTGGNQPQHF.

The V gene is TRBV30, the J gene TRBJ2-1, with TRBD2 matching 7 bases. V lost 2 bases to trimming and J lost 4 bases; unmatched junction nucleotides: 8. The CDR3 is 15 amino acids. Germline V gives CDR1 GTSNPN, CDR2 SVGIG (reference sequence). The CDR3 DNA reads TGTGCCTGGAGTCCCGGGACTACCGTTTACAATGAGCAGTTCTTC. This gives the protein CAWSPGTTVYNEQFF.

There are a few counts of this clone. Other DNA sequences in this specimen translate into the identical CDR3. The genes are TRBV18 and TRBJ1-5; D is uncertain. Trimming pared 2 bases from V and 5 bases from J, leaving 7 bases between. Germline loops: CDR1 KGHSH, CDR2 LQKENI. This CDR3 contains 13 residues. CDR3 in DNA: TGTGCCAGCTCACCAGGGTCCGATCAGCCCCAGCATTTT. Its translation: CASSPGSDQPQHF.

In its sample, this clone was seen once. The V gene is TRBV28, the J gene TRBJ2-5; no firm D call. The V end lost 5 bases, the J end lost 5 bases, and 6 bases lay between the germline ends. Germline V CDR1 and CDR2: MDHEN, SYDVKM. This CDR3 is built from 11 residues. CDR3: CASSATETQYF. The CDR3 region has the DNA TGTGCCAGCAGTGCAACGGAGACCCAGTACTTC. Filled out from reference TRBV28 and TRBJ2-5, the complete variable domain reads DVKVTQSSRYLVKRTGEKVFLECVQDMDHENMFWYRQDPGLGLRLIYFSYDVKMKEKGDIPEGYSVSREKKERFSLILESASTNQTSMYLCASSATETQYFGPGTRLLVL.

V gene TRBV18 combines with J gene TRBJ2-1, with TRBD2 matching 13 bases. Germline loops: CDR1 KGHSH, CDR2 LQKENI. The CDR3 is made up of 15 amino acids. The trim removed 4 bases at V and 7 bases at J, leaving 4 bases unmatched. The CDR3 coding sequence is TGTGCCAGCTCACTGGGGACTAGCGGGACAAATGAGCAGTTCTTC. This gives the protein CASSLGTSGTNEQFF.

Only one count was recorded for this clone. The chain links TRBV5-1 to TRBJ2-7, with 14 nucleotides matching TRBD2. Germline trimming cut 3 bases from V and 2 bases from J; bases unmatched to any gene: 10. The V gene's germline CDR1 is SGHRS and CDR2 YFSETQ. The CDR3 is made up of 18 amino acids. The CDR3 DNA follows: TGCGCCAGCAGCTCGTTTGGACTAGCGGGAGGAGGCGCCTACGAGCAGTACTTC. Translating it yields CASSSFGLAGGGAYEQYF.

The gene calls are TRBV18 and TRBJ2-5, with 7 positions matching TRBD2. The V segment lost 4 bases and the J segment 0 bases; nucleotides outside the gene matches: 2. This CDR3 region has 14 residues. Germline V gene data show CDR1 as KGHSH and CDR2 as LQKENI. CDR3 loop: CASSRGLDQETQYF. The CDR3 DNA is TGTGCCAGCTCACGAGGACTAGACCAAGAGACCCAGTACTTC.

V usage is TRBV6-1 and J usage is TRBJ1-4; 10 bases map to TRBD1. From germline, CDR1 is MNHNS and CDR2 SASEGT. V shed 9 bases and J 8 bases; nucleotides not matched to a gene: 3. This CDR3 has 12 residues. In nucleotides, the CDR3 is TGTGCCAGTGGGACAGGGGCGGAAAAACTGTTTTTT. It codes for CASGTGAEKLFF.